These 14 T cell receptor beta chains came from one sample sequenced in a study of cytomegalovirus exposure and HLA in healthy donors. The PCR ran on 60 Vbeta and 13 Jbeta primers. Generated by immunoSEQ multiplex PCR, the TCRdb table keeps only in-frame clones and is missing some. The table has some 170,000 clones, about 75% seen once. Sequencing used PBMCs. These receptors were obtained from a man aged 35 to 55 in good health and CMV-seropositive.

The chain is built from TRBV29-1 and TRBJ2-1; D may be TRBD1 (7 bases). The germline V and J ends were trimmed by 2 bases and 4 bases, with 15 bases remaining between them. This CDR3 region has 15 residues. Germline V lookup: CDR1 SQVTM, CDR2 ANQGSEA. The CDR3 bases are TGCAGCGTTGAACAGGGGGGCACGGGTTACAATGAGCAGTTCTTC. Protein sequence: CSVEQGGTGYNEQFF.

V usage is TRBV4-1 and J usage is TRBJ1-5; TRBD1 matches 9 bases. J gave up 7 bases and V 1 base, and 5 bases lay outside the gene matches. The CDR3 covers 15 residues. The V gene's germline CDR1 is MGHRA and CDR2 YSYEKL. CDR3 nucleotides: TGCGCCAGCAGCCAAGGACAGGGGGTGTCCCAGCCCCAGCATTTT. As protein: CASSQGQGVSQPQHF.

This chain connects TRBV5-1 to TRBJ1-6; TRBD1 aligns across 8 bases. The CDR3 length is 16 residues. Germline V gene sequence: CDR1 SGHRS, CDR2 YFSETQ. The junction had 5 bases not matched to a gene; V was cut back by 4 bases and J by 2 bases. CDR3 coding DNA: TGCGCCAGCAGCATTGACAGGGGCGCCTATAATTCACCCCTCCACTTT. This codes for CASSIDRGAYNSPLHF.

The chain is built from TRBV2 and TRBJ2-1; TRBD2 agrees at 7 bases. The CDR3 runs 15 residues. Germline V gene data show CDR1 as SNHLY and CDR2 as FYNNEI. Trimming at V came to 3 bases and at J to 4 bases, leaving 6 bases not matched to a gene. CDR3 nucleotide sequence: TGTGCCAGCAGTGACGAGGCTAGCGGATACAATGAGCAGTTCTTC. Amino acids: CASSDEASGYNEQFF.

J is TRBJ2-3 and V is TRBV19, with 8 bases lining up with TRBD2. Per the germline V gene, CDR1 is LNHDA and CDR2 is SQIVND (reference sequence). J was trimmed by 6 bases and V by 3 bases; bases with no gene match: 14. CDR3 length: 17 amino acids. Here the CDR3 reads CASSITGTRSLLDTQYF. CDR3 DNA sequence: TGTGCCAGTAGTATCACCGGGACTAGGAGTTTGTTGGATACGCAGTATTTT.

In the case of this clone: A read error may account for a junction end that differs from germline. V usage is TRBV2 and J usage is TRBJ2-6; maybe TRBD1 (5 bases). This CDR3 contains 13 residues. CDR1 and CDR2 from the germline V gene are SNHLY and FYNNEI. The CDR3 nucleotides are TGTGCCAGCTCTATCTCTGGGGCCAACGGCCTGACTTTC. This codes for CASSISGANGLTF.

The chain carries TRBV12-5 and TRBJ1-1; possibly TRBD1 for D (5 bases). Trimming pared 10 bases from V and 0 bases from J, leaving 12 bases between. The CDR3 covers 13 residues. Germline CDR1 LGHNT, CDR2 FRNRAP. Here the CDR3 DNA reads TGTGCTATCCAGTCGGGGGTGAACACTGAAGCTTTCTTT. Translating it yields CAIQSGVNTEAFF.

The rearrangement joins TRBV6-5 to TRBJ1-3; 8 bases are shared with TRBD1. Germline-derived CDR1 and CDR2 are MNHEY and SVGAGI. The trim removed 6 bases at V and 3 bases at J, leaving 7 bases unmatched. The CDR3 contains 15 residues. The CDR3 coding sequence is TGTGCCAGCAGCCTACAGGGGGTAAATGGAAACACCATATATTTT. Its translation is CASSLQGVNGNTIYF.

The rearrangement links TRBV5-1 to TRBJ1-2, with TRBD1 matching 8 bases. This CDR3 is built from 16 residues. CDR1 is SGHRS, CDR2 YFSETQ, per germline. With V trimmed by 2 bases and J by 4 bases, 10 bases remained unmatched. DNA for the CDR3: TGCGCCAGCAGCTTAGGTGGGACAGGTCCCACCTATGGCTACACCTTC. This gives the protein CASSLGGTGPTYGYTF.

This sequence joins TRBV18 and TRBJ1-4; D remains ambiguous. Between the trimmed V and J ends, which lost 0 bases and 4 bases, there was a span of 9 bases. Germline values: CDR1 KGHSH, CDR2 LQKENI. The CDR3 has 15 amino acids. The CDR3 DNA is TGTGCCAGCTCACCACCGGGAGCCTATAATGAAAAACTGTTTTTT. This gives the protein CASSPPGAYNEKLFF.

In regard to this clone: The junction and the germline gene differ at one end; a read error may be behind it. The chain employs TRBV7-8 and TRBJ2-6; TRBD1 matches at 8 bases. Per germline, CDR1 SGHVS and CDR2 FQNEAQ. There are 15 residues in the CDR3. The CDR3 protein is CLSSGGSSGANVLTF. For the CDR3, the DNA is TGCCTGAGTTCAGGGGGCAGCTCTGGGGCCAACGTCCTGACTTTC.

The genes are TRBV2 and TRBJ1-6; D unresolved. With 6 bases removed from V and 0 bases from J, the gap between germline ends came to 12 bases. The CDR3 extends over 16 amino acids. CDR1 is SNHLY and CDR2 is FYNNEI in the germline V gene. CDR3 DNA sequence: TGTGCCAGCAGCCCTTTGGGGAGCTCCTATAATTCACCCCTCCACTTT. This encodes CASSPLGSSYNSPLHF. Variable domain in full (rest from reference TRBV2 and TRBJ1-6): EPEVTQTPSHQVTQMGQEVILRCVPISNHLYFYWYRQILGQKVEFLVSFYNNEISEKSEIFDDQFSVERPDGSNFTLKIRSTKLEDSAMYFCASSPLGSSYNSPLHFGNGTRLTVT.

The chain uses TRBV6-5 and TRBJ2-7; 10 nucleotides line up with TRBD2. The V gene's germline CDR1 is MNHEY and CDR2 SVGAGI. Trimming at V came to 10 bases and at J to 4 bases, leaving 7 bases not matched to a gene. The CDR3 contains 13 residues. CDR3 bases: TGTGCCACAGGCCCGACTAGCGGGTACGAGCAGTACTTC. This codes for CATGPTSGYEQYF.

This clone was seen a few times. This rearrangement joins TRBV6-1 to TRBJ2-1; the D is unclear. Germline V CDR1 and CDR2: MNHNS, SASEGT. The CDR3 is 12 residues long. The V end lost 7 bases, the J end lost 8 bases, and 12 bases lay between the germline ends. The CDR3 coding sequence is TGTGCCAGCAACCTAGTAGTGGATGAGCAGTTCTTC. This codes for CASNLVVDEQFF.